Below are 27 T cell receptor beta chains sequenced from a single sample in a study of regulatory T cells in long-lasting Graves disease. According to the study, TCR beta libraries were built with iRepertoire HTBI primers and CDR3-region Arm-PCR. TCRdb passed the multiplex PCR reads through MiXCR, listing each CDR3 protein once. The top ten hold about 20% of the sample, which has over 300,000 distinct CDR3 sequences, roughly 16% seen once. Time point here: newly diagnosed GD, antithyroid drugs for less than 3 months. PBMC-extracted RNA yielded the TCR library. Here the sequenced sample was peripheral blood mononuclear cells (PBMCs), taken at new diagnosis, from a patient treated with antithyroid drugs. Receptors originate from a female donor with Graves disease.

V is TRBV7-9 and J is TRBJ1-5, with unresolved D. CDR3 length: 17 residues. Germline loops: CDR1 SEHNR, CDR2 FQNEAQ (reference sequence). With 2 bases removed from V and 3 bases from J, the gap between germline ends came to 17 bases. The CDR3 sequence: CASSLIEGSEFNQPQHF. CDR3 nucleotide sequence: TGTGCCAGCAGCTTAATAGAGGGTTCAGAGTTCAATCAGCCCCAGCATTTT.

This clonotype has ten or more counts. CDR3 sequence: CASGTGFMNTEAFF. CDR3 nucleotide sequence: TGTGCCAGTGGGACGGGATTCATGAACACTGAAGCTTTCTTT. The chain combines TRBV19 with TRBJ1-1, with D possibly matching TRBD1 (5 bases). CDR3 length: 14 amino acids. Germline V gene lookup returns CDR1 LNHDA and CDR2 SQIVND (reference sequence). The V and J ends lost 8 bases and 0 bases respectively, with 13 bases between them.

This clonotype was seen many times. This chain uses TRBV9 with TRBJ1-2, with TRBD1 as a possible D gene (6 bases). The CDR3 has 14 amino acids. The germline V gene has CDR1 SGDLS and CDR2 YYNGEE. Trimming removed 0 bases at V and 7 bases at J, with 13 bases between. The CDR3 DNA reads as TGTGCCAGCAGCGTAGCTGGGGGCATCGGTGGCTACACCTTC. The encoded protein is CASSVAGGIGGYTF.

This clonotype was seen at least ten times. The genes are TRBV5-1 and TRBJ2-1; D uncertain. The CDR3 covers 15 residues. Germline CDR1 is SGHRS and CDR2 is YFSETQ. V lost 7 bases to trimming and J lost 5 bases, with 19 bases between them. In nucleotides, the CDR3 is TGCGCCAGCGCCTACTACGCCGTTAGGGACAATGAGCAGTTCTTC. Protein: CASAYYAVRDNEQFF.

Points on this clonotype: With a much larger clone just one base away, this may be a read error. The CDR3 coding sequence is TGTGCCAGCAGTTTCGGGACTATAAACTACGAGCAGTACTTC. It is translated as CASSFGTINYEQYF. V and J are TRBV28 and TRBJ2-7; 7 bases are a match to TRBD2. The trim removed 3 bases at V and 3 bases at J, leaving 5 bases unmatched. Germline CDR1 MDHEN, CDR2 SYDVKM. The CDR3 is 14 amino acids. The full variable domain, with the rest looked up from reference TRBV28 and TRBJ2-7, is DVKVTQSSRYLVKRTGEKVFLECVQDMDHENMFWYRQDPGLGLRLIYFSYDVKMKEKGDIPEGYSVSREKKERFSLILESASTNQTSMYLCASSFGTINYEQYFGPGTRLTVT.

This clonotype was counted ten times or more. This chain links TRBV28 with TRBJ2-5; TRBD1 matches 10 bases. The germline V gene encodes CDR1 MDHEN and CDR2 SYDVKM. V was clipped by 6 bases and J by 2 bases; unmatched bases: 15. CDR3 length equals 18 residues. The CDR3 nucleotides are TGTGCCAGCAGCCCAGCCGGGACAGGGGCAAGGGGTCAAGAGACCCAGTACTTC. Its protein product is CASSPAGTGARGQETQYF.

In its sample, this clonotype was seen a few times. CDR3 sequence (DNA): TGCAGTGCTAGAGTTCCGACTAGAGTTACAGATACGCAGTATTTT. The encoded protein is CSARVPTRVTDTQYF. The rearrangement joins TRBV20-1 to TRBJ2-3; tentatively, D is TRBD2 (6 bases). CDR3 length equals 15 residues. V lost 1 base and J 3 bases, leaving 14 bases between the germline ends. Looked up from germline, CDR1 is DFQATT and CDR2 is SNEGSKA (reference sequence).

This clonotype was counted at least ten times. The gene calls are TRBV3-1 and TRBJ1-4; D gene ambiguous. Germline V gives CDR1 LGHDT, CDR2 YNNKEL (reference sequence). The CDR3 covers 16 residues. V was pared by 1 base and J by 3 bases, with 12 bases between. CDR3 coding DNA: TGTGCCAGCAGCCAAGGTGGAGGGTATTCTAATGAAAAACTGTTTTTT. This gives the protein CASSQGGGYSNEKLFF.

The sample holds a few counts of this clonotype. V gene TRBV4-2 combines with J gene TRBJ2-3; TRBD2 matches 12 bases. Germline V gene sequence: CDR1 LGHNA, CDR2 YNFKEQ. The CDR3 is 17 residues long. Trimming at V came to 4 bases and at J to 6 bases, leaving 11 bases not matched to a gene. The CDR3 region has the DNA TGTGCCAGCAGCCGTTGGACTAGCGGGGTCAACCAGGATACGCAGTATTTT. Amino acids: CASSRWTSGVNQDTQYF.

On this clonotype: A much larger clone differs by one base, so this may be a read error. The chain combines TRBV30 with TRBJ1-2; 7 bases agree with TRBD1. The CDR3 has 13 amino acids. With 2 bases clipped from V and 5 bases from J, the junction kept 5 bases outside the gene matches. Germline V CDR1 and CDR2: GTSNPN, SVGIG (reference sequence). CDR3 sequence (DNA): TGTGCCTGGAGTAGGGGGCAATCATATGGCTACACCTTC. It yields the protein CAWSRGQSYGYTF.

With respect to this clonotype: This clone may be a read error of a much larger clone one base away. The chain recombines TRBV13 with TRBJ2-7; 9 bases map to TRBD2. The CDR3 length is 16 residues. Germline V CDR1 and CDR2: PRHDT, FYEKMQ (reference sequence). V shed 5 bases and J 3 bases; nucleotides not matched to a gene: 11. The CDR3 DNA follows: TGTGCCAGCAGCCTTATCTCGGGACTAGCAGTCTACGAGCAGTACTTC. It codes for CASSLISGLAVYEQYF. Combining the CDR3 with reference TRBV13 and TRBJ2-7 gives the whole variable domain AAGVIQSPRHLIKEKRETATLKCYPIPRHDTVYWYQQGPGQDPQFLISFYEKMQSDKGSIPDRFSAQQFSDYHSELNMSSLELGDSALYFCASSLISGLAVYEQYFGPGTRLTVT.

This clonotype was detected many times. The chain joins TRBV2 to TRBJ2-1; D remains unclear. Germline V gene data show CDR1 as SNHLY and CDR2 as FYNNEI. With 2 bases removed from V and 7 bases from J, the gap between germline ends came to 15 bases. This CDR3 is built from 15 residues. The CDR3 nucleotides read TGTGCCAGCAGTGAAAGGGCGGCCTCCTTGAATGAGCAGTTCTTC. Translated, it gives CASSERAASLNEQFF.

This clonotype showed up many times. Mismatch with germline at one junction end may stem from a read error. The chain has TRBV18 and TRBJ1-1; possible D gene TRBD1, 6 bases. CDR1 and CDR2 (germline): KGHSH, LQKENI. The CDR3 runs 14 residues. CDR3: CASSPRGSRGHGRF. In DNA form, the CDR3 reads TGTGCCAGCTCACCCCGAGGCTCTCGGGGGCACGGGCGTTTT.

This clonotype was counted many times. The CDR3 DNA reads TGTGCCAGCAGCCGACGCGGACAGGCTCAAGAGACCCAGTACTTC. Its protein product is CASSRRGQAQETQYF. The chain links TRBV7-9 to TRBJ2-5; 7 nucleotides match TRBD1. The V and J ends lost 5 bases and 2 bases, in that order; junction bases with no gene match: 8. The CDR3 covers 15 residues. Germline CDR1 is SEHNR and CDR2 is FQNEAQ (reference sequence).

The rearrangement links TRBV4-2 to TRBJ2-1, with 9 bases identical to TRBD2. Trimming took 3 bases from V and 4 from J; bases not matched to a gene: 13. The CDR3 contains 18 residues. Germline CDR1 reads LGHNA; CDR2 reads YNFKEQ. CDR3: CASSQSSASGDPYNEQFF. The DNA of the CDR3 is TGTGCCAGCAGCCAGTCTAGTGCTAGCGGGGATCCTTACAATGAGCAGTTCTTC.

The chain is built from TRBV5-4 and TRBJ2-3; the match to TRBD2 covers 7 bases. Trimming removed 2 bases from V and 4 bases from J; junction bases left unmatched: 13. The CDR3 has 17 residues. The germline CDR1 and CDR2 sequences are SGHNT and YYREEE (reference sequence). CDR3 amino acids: CASSLLSGMQGADTQYF. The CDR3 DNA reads TGTGCCAGCAGCTTACTGAGCGGGATGCAGGGTGCAGATACGCAGTATTTT.

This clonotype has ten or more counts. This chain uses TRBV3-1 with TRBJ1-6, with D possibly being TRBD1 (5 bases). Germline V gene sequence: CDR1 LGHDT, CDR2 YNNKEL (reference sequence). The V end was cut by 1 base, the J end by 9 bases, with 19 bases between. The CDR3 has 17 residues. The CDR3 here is CASSQAAGAGSSSPLHF. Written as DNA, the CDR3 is TGTGCCAGCAGCCAAGCCGCCGGCGCAGGGTCAAGTTCACCCCTCCACTTT.

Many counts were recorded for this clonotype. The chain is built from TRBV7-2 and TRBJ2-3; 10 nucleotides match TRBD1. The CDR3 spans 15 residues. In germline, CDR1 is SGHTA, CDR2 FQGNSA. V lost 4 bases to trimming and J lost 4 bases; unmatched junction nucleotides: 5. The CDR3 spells CASSSWDRGADTQYF. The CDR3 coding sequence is TGTGCCAGCAGCTCTTGGGACAGGGGTGCAGATACGCAGTATTTT.

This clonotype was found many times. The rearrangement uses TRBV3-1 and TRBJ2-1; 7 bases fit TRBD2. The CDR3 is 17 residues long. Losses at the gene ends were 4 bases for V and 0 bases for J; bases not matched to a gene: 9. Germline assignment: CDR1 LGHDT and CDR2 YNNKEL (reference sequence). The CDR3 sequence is CASSRPGTKSSYNEQFF. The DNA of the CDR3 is TGTGCCAGCAGCCGTCCCGGGACTAAGAGCTCCTACAATGAGCAGTTCTTC.

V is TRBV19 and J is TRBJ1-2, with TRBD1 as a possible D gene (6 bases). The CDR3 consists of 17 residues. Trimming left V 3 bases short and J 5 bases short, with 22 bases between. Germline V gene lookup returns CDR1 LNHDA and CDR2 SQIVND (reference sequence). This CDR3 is CASSMGLQGSGTYGYTF. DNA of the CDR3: TGTGCCAGTAGTATGGGGCTACAGGGCTCGGGAACTTATGGCTACACCTTC.

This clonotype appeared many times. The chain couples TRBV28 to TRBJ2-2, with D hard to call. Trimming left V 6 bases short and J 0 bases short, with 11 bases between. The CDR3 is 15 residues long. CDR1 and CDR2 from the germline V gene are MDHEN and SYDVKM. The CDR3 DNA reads TGTGCCAGCAGCCCCCGACGGGCGAACACCGGGGAGCTGTTTTTT. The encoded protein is CASSPRRANTGELFF.

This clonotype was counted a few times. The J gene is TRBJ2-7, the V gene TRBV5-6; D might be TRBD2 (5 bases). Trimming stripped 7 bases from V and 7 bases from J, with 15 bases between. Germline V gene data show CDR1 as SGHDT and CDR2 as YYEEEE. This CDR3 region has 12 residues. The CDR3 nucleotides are TGTGCCAGCGGAAGGACTCCGGGGGAGCAGTACTTC. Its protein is CASGRTPGEQYF.

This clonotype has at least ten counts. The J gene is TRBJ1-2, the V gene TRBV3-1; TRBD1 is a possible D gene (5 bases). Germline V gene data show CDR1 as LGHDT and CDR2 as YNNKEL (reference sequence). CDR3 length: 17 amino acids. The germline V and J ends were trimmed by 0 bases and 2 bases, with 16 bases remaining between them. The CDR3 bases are TGTGCCAGCAGCCAAGATCACCCCCCCAGGGAGAACTATGGCTACACCTTC. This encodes CASSQDHPPRENYGYTF.

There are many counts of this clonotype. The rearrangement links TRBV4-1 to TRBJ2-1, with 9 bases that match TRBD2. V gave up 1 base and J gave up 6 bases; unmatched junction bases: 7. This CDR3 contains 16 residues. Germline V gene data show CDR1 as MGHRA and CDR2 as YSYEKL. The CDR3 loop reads CASSQVLAGSANEQFF. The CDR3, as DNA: TGCGCCAGCAGCCAAGTCCTAGCGGGGTCCGCCAATGAGCAGTTCTTC.

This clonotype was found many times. CDR3 bases: TGTGCCAGCAGCCAGAGCGGGCTGGGGGCAGATACGCAGTATTTT. Encoded protein: CASSQSGLGADTQYF. The rearrangement links TRBV3-1 to TRBJ2-3; TRBD2 might be the D (6 bases). V shed 3 bases and J shed 4 bases, with 14 bases lying between them. The germline V gene encodes CDR1 LGHDT and CDR2 YNNKEL (reference sequence). This CDR3 contains 15 residues.

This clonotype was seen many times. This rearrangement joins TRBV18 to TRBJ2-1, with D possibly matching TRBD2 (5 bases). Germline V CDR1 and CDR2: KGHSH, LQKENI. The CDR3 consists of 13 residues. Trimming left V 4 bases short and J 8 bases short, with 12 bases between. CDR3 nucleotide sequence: TGTGCCAGCTCACTTGGGGTGGACTATGAGCAGTTCTTC. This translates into CASSLGVDYEQFF.

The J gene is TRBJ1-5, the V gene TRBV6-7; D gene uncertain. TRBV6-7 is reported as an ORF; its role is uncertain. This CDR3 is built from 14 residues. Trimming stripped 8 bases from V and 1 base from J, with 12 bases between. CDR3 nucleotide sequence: TGTGCCAGCCGATTCATCGGGAGCAATCAGCCCCAGCATTTT. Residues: CASRFIGSNQPQHF.